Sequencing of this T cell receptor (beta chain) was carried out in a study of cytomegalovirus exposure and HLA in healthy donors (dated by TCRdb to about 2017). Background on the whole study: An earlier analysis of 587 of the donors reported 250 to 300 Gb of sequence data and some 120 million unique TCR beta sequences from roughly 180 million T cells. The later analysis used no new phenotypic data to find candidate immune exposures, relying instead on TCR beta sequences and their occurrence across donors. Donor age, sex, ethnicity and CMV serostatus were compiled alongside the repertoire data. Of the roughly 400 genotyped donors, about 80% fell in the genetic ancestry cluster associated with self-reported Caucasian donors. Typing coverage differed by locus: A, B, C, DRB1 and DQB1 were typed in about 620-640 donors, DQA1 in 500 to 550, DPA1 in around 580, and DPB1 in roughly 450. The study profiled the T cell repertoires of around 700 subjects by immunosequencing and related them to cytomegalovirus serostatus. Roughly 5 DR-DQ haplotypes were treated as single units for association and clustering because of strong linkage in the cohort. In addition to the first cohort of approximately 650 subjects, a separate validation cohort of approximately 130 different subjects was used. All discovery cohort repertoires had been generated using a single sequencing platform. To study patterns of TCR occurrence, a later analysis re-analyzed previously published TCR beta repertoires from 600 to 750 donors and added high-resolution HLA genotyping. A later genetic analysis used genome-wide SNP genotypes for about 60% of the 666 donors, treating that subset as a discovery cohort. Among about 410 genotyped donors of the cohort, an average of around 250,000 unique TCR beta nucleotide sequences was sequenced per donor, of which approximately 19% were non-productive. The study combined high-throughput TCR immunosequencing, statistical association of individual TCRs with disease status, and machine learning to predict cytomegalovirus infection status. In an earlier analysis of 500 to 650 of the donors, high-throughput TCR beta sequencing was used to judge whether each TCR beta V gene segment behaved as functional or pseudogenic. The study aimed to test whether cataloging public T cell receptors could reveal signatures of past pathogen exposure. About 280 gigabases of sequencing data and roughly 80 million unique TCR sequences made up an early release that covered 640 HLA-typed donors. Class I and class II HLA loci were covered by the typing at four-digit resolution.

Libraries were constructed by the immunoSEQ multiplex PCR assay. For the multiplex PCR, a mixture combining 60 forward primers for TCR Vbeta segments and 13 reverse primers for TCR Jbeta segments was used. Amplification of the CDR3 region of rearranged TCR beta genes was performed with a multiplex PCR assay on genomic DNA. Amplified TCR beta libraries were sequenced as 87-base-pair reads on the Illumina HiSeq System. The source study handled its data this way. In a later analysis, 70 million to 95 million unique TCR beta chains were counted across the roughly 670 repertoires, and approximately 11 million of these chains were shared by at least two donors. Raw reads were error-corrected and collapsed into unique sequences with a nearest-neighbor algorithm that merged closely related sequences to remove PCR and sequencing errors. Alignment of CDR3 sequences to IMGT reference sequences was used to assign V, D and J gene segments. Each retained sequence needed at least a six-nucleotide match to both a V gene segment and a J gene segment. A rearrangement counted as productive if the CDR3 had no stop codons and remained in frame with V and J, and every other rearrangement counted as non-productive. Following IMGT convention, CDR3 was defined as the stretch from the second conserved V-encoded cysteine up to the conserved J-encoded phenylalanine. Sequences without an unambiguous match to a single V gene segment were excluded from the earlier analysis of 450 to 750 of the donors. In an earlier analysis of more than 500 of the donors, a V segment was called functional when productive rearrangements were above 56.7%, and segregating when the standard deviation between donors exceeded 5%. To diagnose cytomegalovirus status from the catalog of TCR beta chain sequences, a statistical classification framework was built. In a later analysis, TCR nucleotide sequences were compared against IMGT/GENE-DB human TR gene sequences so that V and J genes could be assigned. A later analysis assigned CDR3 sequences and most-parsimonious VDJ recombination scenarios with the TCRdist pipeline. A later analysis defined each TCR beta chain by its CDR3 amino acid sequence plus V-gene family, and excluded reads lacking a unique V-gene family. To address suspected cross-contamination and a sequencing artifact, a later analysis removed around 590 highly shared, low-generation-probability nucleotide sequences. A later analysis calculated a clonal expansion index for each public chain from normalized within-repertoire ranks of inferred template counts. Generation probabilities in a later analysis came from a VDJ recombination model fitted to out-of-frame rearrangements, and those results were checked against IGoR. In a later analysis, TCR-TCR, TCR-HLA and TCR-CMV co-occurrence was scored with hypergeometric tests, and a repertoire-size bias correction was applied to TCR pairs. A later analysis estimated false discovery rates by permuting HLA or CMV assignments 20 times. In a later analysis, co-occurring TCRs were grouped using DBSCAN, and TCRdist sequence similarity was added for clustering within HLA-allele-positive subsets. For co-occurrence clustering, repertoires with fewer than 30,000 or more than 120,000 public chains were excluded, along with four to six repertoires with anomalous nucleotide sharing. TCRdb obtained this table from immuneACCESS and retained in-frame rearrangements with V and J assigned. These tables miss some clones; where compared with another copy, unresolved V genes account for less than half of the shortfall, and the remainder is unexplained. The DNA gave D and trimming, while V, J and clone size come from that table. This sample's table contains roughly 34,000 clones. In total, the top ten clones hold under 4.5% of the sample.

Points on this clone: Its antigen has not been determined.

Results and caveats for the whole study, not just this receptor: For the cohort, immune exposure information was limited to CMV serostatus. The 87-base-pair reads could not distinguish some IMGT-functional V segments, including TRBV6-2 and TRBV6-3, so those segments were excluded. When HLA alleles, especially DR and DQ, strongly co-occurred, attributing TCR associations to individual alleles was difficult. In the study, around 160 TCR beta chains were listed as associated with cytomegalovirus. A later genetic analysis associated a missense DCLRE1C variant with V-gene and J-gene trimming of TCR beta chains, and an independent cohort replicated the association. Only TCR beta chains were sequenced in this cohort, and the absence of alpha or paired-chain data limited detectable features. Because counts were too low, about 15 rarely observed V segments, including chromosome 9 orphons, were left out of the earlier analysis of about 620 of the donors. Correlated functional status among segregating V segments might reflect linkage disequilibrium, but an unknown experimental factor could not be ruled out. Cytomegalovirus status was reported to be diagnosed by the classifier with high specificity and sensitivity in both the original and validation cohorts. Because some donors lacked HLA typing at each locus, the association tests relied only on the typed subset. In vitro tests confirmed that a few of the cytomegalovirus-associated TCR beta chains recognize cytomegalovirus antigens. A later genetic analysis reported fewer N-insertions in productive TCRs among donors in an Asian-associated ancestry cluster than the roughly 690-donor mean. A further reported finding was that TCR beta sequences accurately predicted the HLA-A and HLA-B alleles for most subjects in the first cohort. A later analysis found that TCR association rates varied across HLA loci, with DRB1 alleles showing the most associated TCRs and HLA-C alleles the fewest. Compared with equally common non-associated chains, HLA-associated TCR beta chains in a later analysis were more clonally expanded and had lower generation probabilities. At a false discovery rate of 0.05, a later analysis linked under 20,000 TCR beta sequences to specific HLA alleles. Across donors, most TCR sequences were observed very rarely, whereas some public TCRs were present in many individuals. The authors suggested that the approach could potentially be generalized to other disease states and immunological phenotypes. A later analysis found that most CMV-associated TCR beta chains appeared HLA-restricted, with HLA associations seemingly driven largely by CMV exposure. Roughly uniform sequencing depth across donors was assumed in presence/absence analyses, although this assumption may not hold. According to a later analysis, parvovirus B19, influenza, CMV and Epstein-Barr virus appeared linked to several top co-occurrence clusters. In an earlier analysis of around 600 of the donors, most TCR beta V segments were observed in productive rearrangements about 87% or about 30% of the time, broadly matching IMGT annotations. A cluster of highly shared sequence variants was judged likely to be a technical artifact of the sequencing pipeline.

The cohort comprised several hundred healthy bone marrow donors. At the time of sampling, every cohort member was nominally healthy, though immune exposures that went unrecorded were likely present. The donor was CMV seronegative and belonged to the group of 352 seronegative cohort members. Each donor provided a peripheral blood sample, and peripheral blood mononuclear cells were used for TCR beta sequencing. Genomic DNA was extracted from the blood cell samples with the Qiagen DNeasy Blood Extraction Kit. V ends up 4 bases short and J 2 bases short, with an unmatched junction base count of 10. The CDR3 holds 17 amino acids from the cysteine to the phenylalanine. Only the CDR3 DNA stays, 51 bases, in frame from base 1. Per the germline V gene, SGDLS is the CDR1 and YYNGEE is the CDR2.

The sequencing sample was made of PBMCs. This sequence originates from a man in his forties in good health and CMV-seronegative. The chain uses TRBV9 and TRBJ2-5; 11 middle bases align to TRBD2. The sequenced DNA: TGTGCCAGCAGCTCCCGGACTAGCGGGTATGTACAAGAGACCCAGTACTTC. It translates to CASSSRTSGYVQETQYF. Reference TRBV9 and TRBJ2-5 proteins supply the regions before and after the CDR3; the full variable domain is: DSGVTQTPKHLITATGQRVTLRCSPRSGDLSVYWYQQSLDQGLQFLIQYYNGEERAKGNILERFSAQQFPDLHSELNLSSLELGDSALYFCASSSRTSGYVQETQYFGPGTRLLVL.